Below, 6 T cell receptor beta chains from the same sample are listed, as sequenced in a study of chemoradiotherapy in HPV16-positive cancers. Assay used: immunoSEQ multiplex PCR; TCRdb lists only in-frame clones, some missing. This sample has around 12,000 clones, with nearly 90% found just once. Sample: blood, taken from a patient who underwent chemoradiotherapy. The origin of the receptors is a human donor with HPV-associated anogenital cancer.

The J gene is TRBJ2-3, the V gene TRBV7-3; D may correspond to TRBD1 or TRBD2 (5 bases each). This CDR3 is built from 15 residues. The V and J ends lost 1 base and 3 bases respectively, with 11 bases between them. Germline CDR1 SGHTA, CDR2 FQGTGA. CDR3 DNA: TGTGCCAGCAGCTTAATGGTGGGGACGACAGATACGCAGTATTTT. This codes for CASSLMVGTTDTQYF.

This clone was seen just once. This chain links TRBV2 with TRBJ2-6; a possible D gene is TRBD1 (6 bases). In germline, CDR1 is SNHLY, CDR2 FYNNEI. The V gene lost 7 bases and the J gene lost 4 bases, with 14 bases spanning the gap. The CDR3 length is 15 residues. CDR3 residues: CASTSRGAGANVLTF. The CDR3 bases are TGTGCCAGCACCAGCAGGGGCGCCGGGGCCAACGTCCTGACTTTC.

The rearrangement joins TRBV9 to TRBJ1-1; D remains ambiguous. This CDR3 is 14 amino acids long. The V end lost 0 bases, the J end lost 3 bases, and 9 bases lay between the germline ends. Germline CDR1 SGDLS, CDR2 YYNGEE. DNA of the CDR3: TGTGCCAGCAGCGTAGTCCCCGCCGACACTGAAGCTTTCTTT. This codes for CASSVVPADTEAFF.

This sequence joins TRBV28 and TRBJ1-6; D is unclear. In germline, CDR1 is MDHEN, CDR2 SYDVKM. CDR3 length: 11 residues. V was pared by 8 bases and J by 14 bases, with 13 bases between. The CDR3 DNA sequence: TGTGCCAGCGGCAGTCACGGTACCCTCCACTTT. It is translated as CASGSHGTLHF.

The chain employs TRBV9 and TRBJ2-7; D unclear. CDR3 length: 15 residues. Trimming took off 3 bases at V and 2 bases at J, with 15 bases between the two ends. CDR1 and CDR2 (germline): SGDLS, YYNGEE. The CDR3 DNA follows: TGTGCCAGCAGCGCTTACGTGTTTGGGGCCTACGAGCAGTACTTC. Its translation is CASSAYVFGAYEQYF.

This chain links TRBV5-5 with TRBJ2-1; maybe TRBD2 (6 bases). V dropped 5 bases and J dropped 6 bases, with 9 bases sitting between them. This CDR3 has 12 amino acids. Germline assignment: CDR1 SGHKS and CDR2 YYEKEE (reference sequence). The CDR3 spells CASSPTSNEQFF. The CDR3 DNA reads as TGTGCCAGCAGTCCGACTAGCAATGAGCAGTTCTTC.